What follows is one T cell receptor beta chain and its context. Its antigen is still unknown. Trimming took 5 bases from V and 8 from J, leaving 15 bases between them. Germline loops: CDR1 LGHDT, CDR2 YNNKEL (reference sequence). This CDR3 is built from 13 residues. This record belongs to a study of T cell responses to AZD1222 COVID-19 vaccine. As for the study in general: Analysis merged second doses at about 4 or about 12 weeks.

Whole-study results and caveats: Seropositivity was recorded at baseline in only 6 or 7 AZD1222 recipients. As reported, nearly half of all spike-specific TCRs target variant regions that are unmutated.

Libraries were prepared by immunoSEQ multiplex PCR; TCRdb keeps only in-frame clonotypes and omits some of them. In the table there are under 200,000 clones, about nine tenths of which are singletons. The source was peripheral blood, collected on day 0 of AZD1222 vaccination. The chain recombines TRBV3-1 (or the pseudogene TRBV3-2) with TRBJ1-2, with D unresolved. This clonotype was sampled from an adult in good health. Here the CDR3 reads CASSEGTVWGYTF. In DNA, the CDR3 is TGTGCCAGCAGCGAAGGCACCGTATGGGGCTACACCTTC.